Below, 25 T cell receptor beta chains from the same sample are listed, as sequenced in a study of T-cell reconstitution after alpha-beta-depleted transplantation in children. The TCRbeta library incorporated unique molecular identifiers. One entry per CDR3 protein results from TCRdb running MiXCR on the PCR reads. The sample has fewer than 750,000 distinct CDR3 sequences, about 23% seen once; the top ten hold 13% to 15%. This material consisted of PBMCs, mostly from graft donor cells, taken 360 days after TCRalphabeta/CD19-depleted stem cell transplant. The receptors were gathered from a boy younger than two who had a stem cell transplant for acute myeloid leukemia, so the T cells may come from the graft donor.

This clonotype was seen a handful of times. The chain has TRBV29-1 and TRBJ1-1; the D gene is possibly TRBD1 (5 bases). Germline V gene sequence: CDR1 SQVTM, CDR2 ANQGSEA. This CDR3 has 15 amino acids. V was clipped by 2 bases and J by 1 base, with 14 bases between them. Written as DNA, the CDR3 is TGCAGCGTTGAAACTCTCCAGGGTAGGAACACTGAAGCTTTCTTT. This codes for CSVETLQGRNTEAFF.

This clonotype has at least ten counts. CDR3 nucleotide sequence: TGCGCCAGCAGCCAAGATCCCGGCGATGAGCAGTTCTTC. Encoded protein: CASSQDPGDEQFF. This chain connects TRBV4-1 to TRBJ2-1; D not resolved. CDR1 MGHRA and CDR2 YSYEKL come from the germline V gene. V was cut by 0 bases and J by 8 bases, with 8 bases left in between. The CDR3 runs 13 residues.

V gene TRBV15 combines with J gene TRBJ2-3, with D unresolved. This CDR3 has 13 amino acids. Germline V gene lookup returns CDR1 LNHNV and CDR2 YYDKDF (reference sequence). The V end was cut by 5 bases, the J end by 3 bases, with 9 bases between. CDR3 nucleotides: TGTGCCACCAGCCGAGCAATAACAGATACGCAGTATTTT. Protein sequence: CATSRAITDTQYF.

J is TRBJ2-5 and V is TRBV5-1; D uncertain. Trimming stripped 4 bases from V and 0 bases from J, with 7 bases between. Germline V gene data show CDR1 as SGHRS and CDR2 as YFSETQ. The CDR3 totals 13 residues. The CDR3 DNA is TGCGCCAGCAGCCCCTACTACCAAGAGACCCAGTACTTC. Translating it yields CASSPYYQETQYF.

This clonotype was seen at least ten times. V gene TRBV4-1 combines with J gene TRBJ1-2; 8 bases match TRBD1. The germline V gene has CDR1 MGHRA and CDR2 YSYEKL. The CDR3 is 15 residues long. V lost 1 base, J lost 8 bases, and 9 bases stayed unmatched. This CDR3 reads CASSQAGTGVGGYTF. CDR3 coding DNA: TGCGCCAGCAGCCAAGCCGGGACAGGCGTGGGGGGCTACACCTTC.

This clonotype was found many times. The gene calls are TRBV3-1 and TRBJ1-1; no firm D call. Germline V gene lookup returns CDR1 LGHDT and CDR2 YNNKEL (reference sequence). The CDR3 is made up of 14 amino acids. V shed 4 bases and J shed 5 bases, with 14 bases lying between them. The CDR3 region is CASSPAPRQTEAFF. The DNA for the CDR3 is TGTGCCAGCAGCCCAGCCCCAAGGCAGACTGAAGCTTTCTTT.

This clonotype was counted a few times. The J gene is TRBJ1-1, the V gene TRBV29-1; the D is unclear. The CDR3 extends over 14 amino acids. Trimming took off 4 bases at V and 0 bases at J, with 12 bases between the two ends. Germline V lookup: CDR1 SQVTM, CDR2 ANQGSEA. CDR3: CSVGVSGMNTEAFF. The CDR3 nucleotides are TGCAGCGTTGGAGTGAGCGGGATGAACACTGAAGCTTTCTTT.

This clonotype was picked up a small number of times. The chain links TRBV20-1 to TRBJ2-5; no clear D gene. Germline loops: CDR1 DFQATT, CDR2 SNEGSKA (reference sequence). Trimming took 0 bases from V and 2 from J, leaving 10 bases between them. The CDR3 totals 14 residues. The CDR3 DNA reads as TGCAGTGCTAGAGATCTGTCGAAACAAGAGACCCAGTACTTC. Amino acids: CSARDLSKQETQYF.

This clonotype was found a few times. The chain's CDR3 is CASSPRGTGRVTDTQYF. CDR3 DNA: TGTGCCAGCAGCCCCCGAGGGACAGGGAGGGTGACAGATACGCAGTATTTT. V gene TRBV7-3 combines with J gene TRBJ2-3, with 9 bases fitting TRBD1. Germline CDR1 SGHTA, CDR2 FQGTGA. This CDR3 has 17 amino acids. J gave up 3 bases and V 5 bases, and 12 bases lay outside the gene matches.

There are many counts of this clonotype. The chain is built from TRBV27 and TRBJ2-6; the D is unclear. V dropped 6 bases and J dropped 0 bases, with 3 bases sitting between them. CDR3 size: 13 residues. Germline loops: CDR1 MNHEY, CDR2 SMNVEV (reference sequence). CDR3 in DNA: TGTGCCAGCAGCTTCTCTGGGGCCAACGTCCTGACTTTC. It translates to CASSFSGANVLTF. Using reference TRBV27 and TRBJ2-6 for the parts outside the CDR3, the full variable domain is EAQVTQNPRYLITVTGKKLTVTCSQNMNHEYMSWYRQDPGLGLRQIYYSMNVEVTDKGDVPEGYKVSRKEKRNFPLILESPSPNQTSLYFCASSFSGANVLTFGAGSRLTVL.

This chain connects TRBV25-1 to TRBJ2-7; no clear D. The CDR3 is 15 residues long. Trimming cost V 5 bases and J 0 bases, with 14 bases left between them. Germline values: CDR1 MGHDK, CDR2 SYGVNS. CDR3 DNA: TGTGCCAGCAGTCCCCATACGGACGCCTCCTACGAGCAGTACTTC. Protein product: CASSPHTDASYEQYF.

This clonotype was found a few times. This chain links TRBV2 with TRBJ1-5; a weak D match, TRBD1 (6 bases). V shed 6 bases and J shed 1 base, with 13 bases lying between them. Germline CDR1 is SNHLY and CDR2 is FYNNEI. The CDR3 contains 15 residues. The CDR3 DNA sequence: TGTGCCAGCAGAGATCAGGGGCAGAGCAATCAGCCCCAGCATTTT. It is translated as CASRDQGQSNQPQHF.

V is TRBV20-1 and J is TRBJ2-7, with D tentatively TRBD1 (6 bases). With 3 bases removed from V and 3 bases from J, the gap between germline ends came to 12 bases. Germline V lookup: CDR1 DFQATT, CDR2 SNEGSKA (reference sequence). This CDR3 has 13 amino acids. The CDR3 region is CSASPQGYYEQYV. The CDR3 DNA is TGCAGTGCTAGTCCGCAGGGGTACTACGAGCAGTACGTC.

This clonotype has a count of ten or more. V and J are TRBV11-3 and TRBJ1-1; a possible D gene is TRBD1 (5 bases). V shed 1 base and J shed 3 bases, with 15 bases lying between them. Looked up from germline, CDR1 is SGHNT and CDR2 is YENEEA. The CDR3 sequence is 16 residues long. CDR3 nucleotide sequence: TGTGCCAGCAGCTTAGGGACACATCTGGAGCACACTGAAGCTTTCTTT. Its translation is CASSLGTHLEHTEAFF.

This clonotype was detected many times. This chain connects TRBV12-3 or TRBV12-4 to TRBJ2-3, with 14 bases lining up with TRBD2. The length of the CDR3 is 15 residues. V shed 6 bases, J shed 4 bases, and the junction held 3 bases outside the gene matches. The CDR3 loop is CASRLTSGGADTQYF. The CDR3 DNA reads as TGTGCCAGCAGACTGACTAGCGGGGGGGCAGATACGCAGTATTTT.

The rearrangement joins TRBV29-1 to TRBJ1-2; 9 bases align to TRBD1. CDR1 SQVTM and CDR2 ANQGSEA come from the germline V gene. The CDR3 consists of 15 residues. With 5 bases clipped from V and 5 bases from J, the junction kept 12 bases outside the gene matches. CDR3 DNA sequence: TGCAGCGTTACAAGGGCCGGGACAGGGCTGTATGGCTACACCTTC. The encoded protein is CSVTRAGTGLYGYTF. Complete variable domain (other parts from reference TRBV29-1 and TRBJ1-2): SAVISQKPSRDICQRGTSLTIQCQVDSQVTMMFWYRQQPGQSLTLIATANQGSEATYESGFVIDKFPISRPNLTFSTLTVSNMSPEDSSIYLCSVTRAGTGLYGYTFGSGTRLTVV.

This clonotype was picked up many times. The rearrangement joins TRBV5-1 to TRBJ2-5, with no clear D. The CDR3 runs to 14 residues. V was cut by 2 bases and J by 0 bases, with 8 bases left in between. CDR1 and CDR2 (germline): SGHRS, YFSETQ. The CDR3 bases are TGCGCCAGCAGCTTCTTAGACCACCAAGAGACCCAGTACTTC. It specifies CASSFLDHQETQYF.

This clonotype turned up a few times. This chain connects TRBV7-2 to TRBJ1-2; D gene uncertain. The ends were cut back, 1 base at V and 8 bases at J, with 8 bases in the middle. CDR3 length equals 12 residues. The germline V gene encodes CDR1 SGHTA and CDR2 FQGNSA. In DNA form, the CDR3 reads TGTGCCAGCAGCTTAGGGTGGGAAGGCTACACCTTC. This encodes CASSLGWEGYTF.

The gene calls are TRBV12-3 or TRBV12-4 and TRBJ2-1; 9 nucleotides match TRBD1. After removal of 5 bases from V and 14 bases from J, the junction contained 13 bases not matched to a gene. The CDR3 runs to 14 residues. The CDR3 here is CASSVYSFGTGKFF. Here the CDR3 DNA reads TGTGCCAGCAGTGTCTACTCCTTCGGGACAGGGAAGTTCTTC.

The table lists this clonotype with many counts. The rearrangement uses TRBV20-1 and TRBJ1-1; possibly TRBD1 for D (5 bases). This CDR3 spans 15 amino acids. Germline lookup yields CDR1 DFQATT and CDR2 SNEGSKA (reference sequence). V was clipped by 2 bases and J by 1 base, with 14 bases between them. As DNA, the CDR3 is TGCAGTGCTAGAAAGGGGCGGACCTCGAACACTGAAGCTTTCTTT. Translated, it gives CSARKGRTSNTEAFF.

Only a few counts were recorded for this clonotype. This rearrangement joins TRBV12-3 or TRBV12-4 to TRBJ2-2; the D is unclear. The CDR3 contains 15 residues. V shed 2 bases and J shed 5 bases, with 12 bases lying between them. The CDR3 loop is CASSLWQARTGELFF. CDR3 nucleotides: TGTGCCAGCAGTTTATGGCAGGCGAGGACCGGGGAGCTGTTTTTT.

This clonotype was observed a handful of times. The CDR3 protein is CSARGNDGRSSYEQYF. The CDR3 coding sequence is TGCAGTGCTAGAGGAAATGATGGGCGGAGCTCCTACGAGCAGTACTTC. The V and J genes are TRBV20-1 and TRBJ2-7; D call uncertain. Germline values: CDR1 DFQATT, CDR2 SNEGSKA (reference sequence). Trimming took 1 base from V and 0 from J, leaving 16 bases between them. CDR3 size: 16 residues.

Only a few counts were recorded for this clonotype. CDR3 in amino acids: CASSQEDLPDTQYF. For the CDR3, the DNA is TGCGCCAGCAGCCAAGAGGACCTCCCAGATACGCAGTATTTT. This chain uses TRBV4-1 with TRBJ2-3; D not resolved. CDR1 and CDR2 from the germline V gene are MGHRA and YSYEKL. The CDR3 spans 14 residues. Trimming pared 0 bases from V and 4 bases from J, leaving 8 bases between.

This clonotype was seen repeatedly, ten times or more. J is TRBJ2-7 and V is TRBV7-9; 8 bases align to TRBD1. The V gene end was trimmed by 7 bases and the J gene end by 5 bases; junction bases not matched to a gene: 4. In germline, CDR1 is SEHNR, CDR2 FQNEAQ (reference sequence). The CDR3 has 12 residues. CDR3 residues: CASTPDRDEQYF. In DNA form, the CDR3 reads TGTGCCAGCACCCCGGACAGGGACGAGCAGTACTTC.

The sample holds a few counts of this clonotype. The J gene is TRBJ1-6, the V gene TRBV20-1, with a possible D match to TRBD1 (5 bases). From germline, CDR1 is DFQATT and CDR2 SNEGSKA (reference sequence). The CDR3 has 13 amino acids. The V and J ends lost 3 bases and 10 bases respectively, with 13 bases between them. The DNA for the CDR3 is TGCAGTGCTAGTTTGCAGGCAGGGTCACCCCTCCACTTT. Amino acid sequence: CSASLQAGSPLHF.